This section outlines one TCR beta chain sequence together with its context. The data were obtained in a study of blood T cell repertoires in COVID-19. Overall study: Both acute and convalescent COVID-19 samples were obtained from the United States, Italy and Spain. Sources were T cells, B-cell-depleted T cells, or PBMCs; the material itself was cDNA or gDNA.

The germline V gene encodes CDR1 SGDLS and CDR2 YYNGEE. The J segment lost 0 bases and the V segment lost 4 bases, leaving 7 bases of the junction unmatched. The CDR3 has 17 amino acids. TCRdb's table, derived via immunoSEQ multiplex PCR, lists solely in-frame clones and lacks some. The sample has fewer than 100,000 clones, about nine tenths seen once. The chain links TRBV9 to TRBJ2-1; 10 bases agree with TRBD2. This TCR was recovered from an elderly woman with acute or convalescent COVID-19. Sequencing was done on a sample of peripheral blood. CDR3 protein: CASSTGTSATSYNEQFF. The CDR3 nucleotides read TGTGCCAGCAGCACTGGGACTAGCGCGACCTCCTACAATGAGCAGTTCTTC. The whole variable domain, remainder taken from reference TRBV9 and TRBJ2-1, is DSGVTQTPKHLITATGQRVTLRCSPRSGDLSVYWYQQSLDQGLQFLIQYYNGEERAKGNILERFSAQQFPDLHSELNLSSLELGDSALYFCASSTGTSATSYNEQFFGPGTRLTVL.